This TCR beta chain was profiled in a study of blood T cell repertoires in COVID-19. Overall study: PBMCs, B-cell-depleted T cells, or T cells provided the cDNA or gDNA that made up the material.

Original processing methods: Reference gene primer amplification gave estimated nucleated cell counts. Sequencing was performed with immunoSEQ multiplex PCR; in TCRdb, only in-frame clones are kept and a portion is missing. V, J and clone size are taken as reported in that table, and D and trimming were inferred from the DNA itself. Found here are under 350,000 clones, approximately 83% of them singletons; the top ten hold approximately 12%. The V gene lost 1 base and the J gene lost 3 bases, with 6 bases spanning the gap. The germline CDR1 and CDR2 sequences are LGHDT and YNNKEL (reference sequence). The CDR3 is 13 amino acids.

The chain joins TRBV3-1 (or the pseudogene TRBV3-2) to TRBJ1-2; the D is unclear. What was sequenced was peripheral blood. The TCR sequence derives from a human donor in a cohort sampled during active COVID-19. CDR3 loop: CASSQANDYGYTF. The CDR3 bases are TGTGCCAGCAGCCAAGCTAACGACTATGGCTACACCTTC.